The 27 T cell receptor beta chains presented below share a single source sample, sequenced in a study of siplizumab effects on memory and regulatory T cells. Profiled with immunoSEQ multiplex PCR; TCRdb holds only in-frame clones, not every one. The table lists about 100,000 clones, 85% to 95% of them singletons. The sample consisted of non-Treg CD4+ T cells sorted from blood. The receptors derive from a human donor in good health.

The sample holds one count of this clone. The chain links TRBV5-6 to TRBJ2-1; TRBD2 matches at 9 bases. V was clipped by 4 bases and J by 7 bases; unmatched bases: 12. CDR1 SGHDT and CDR2 YYEEEE come from the germline V gene. The CDR3 loop spans 16 amino acids. CDR3 nucleotide sequence: TGTGCCAGCAGCCCGGTGGCGGGAGGGCCGGGGAATGAGCAGTTCTTC. Protein product: CASSPVAGGPGNEQFF.

The chain links TRBV27 to TRBJ2-7, with TRBD2 matching 13 bases. Germline V lookup: CDR1 MNHEY, CDR2 SMNVEV (reference sequence). CDR3 length equals 16 residues. Trimming at V came to 6 bases and at J to 3 bases, leaving 8 bases not matched to a gene. In DNA, the CDR3 is TGTGCCAGCAGCACCCAACTAGCGGGAGGGGTCTACGAGCAGTACTTC. Protein: CASSTQLAGGVYEQYF.

The chain recombines TRBV7-2 with TRBJ1-5, with 8 bases aligning to TRBD1. Losses at the gene ends were 4 bases for V and 7 bases for J; bases not matched to a gene: 6. In germline, CDR1 is SGHTA, CDR2 FQGNSA. This CDR3 spans 14 amino acids. The chain's CDR3 is CASSSRTGNQPQHF. In DNA, the CDR3 is TGTGCCAGCAGCTCCCGGACAGGGAACCAGCCCCAGCATTTT.

This clone showed up just once. The V gene is TRBV19, the J gene TRBJ2-7, with D unresolved. V was shortened by 0 bases and J by 2 bases, with 14 bases between the two germline ends. Germline lookup yields CDR1 LNHDA and CDR2 SQIVND (reference sequence). The CDR3 covers 16 residues. CDR3 in amino acids: CASSIDLTGLTYEQYF. Here the CDR3 DNA reads TGTGCCAGTAGTATAGATCTTACGGGTTTGACCTACGAGCAGTACTTC.

The CDR3, as DNA: TGTGCCAGTAGTCCGGGACTAGCTTTTAGAGAGACCCAGTACTTC. Translated, it gives CASSPGLAFRETQYF. The genes are TRBV19 and TRBJ2-5; TRBD2 matches 9 bases. CDR3 length equals 15 residues. J gave up 4 bases and V 5 bases, and 8 bases lay outside the gene matches. Per the germline V gene, CDR1 is LNHDA and CDR2 is SQIVND (reference sequence).

The chain joins TRBV6-1 to TRBJ2-5; 10 bases align to TRBD1. V shed 7 bases, J shed 2 bases, and the junction held 7 bases outside the gene matches. CDR1 is MNHNS and CDR2 is SASEGT in the germline V gene. This CDR3 contains 15 residues. The CDR3 is CASISDRGRQETQYF. CDR3 bases: TGTGCCAGCATCTCCGACAGGGGGCGGCAAGAGACCCAGTACTTC.

The rearrangement uses TRBV11-3 and TRBJ2-5; D unclear. V gave up 1 base and J gave up 2 bases, with 8 bases separating them. This CDR3 has 14 amino acids. CDR1 SGHNT and CDR2 YENEEA come from the germline V gene. CDR3 protein: CASSLGSRQETQYF. CDR3 nucleotide sequence: TGTGCCAGCAGCTTAGGTTCTAGACAAGAGACCCAGTACTTC.

The sample holds a few counts of this clone. V is TRBV19 and J is TRBJ1-4; D is perhaps TRBD1 (5 bases). The ends were cut back, 5 bases at V and 0 bases at J, with 13 bases in the middle. Per the germline V gene, CDR1 is LNHDA and CDR2 is SQIVND (reference sequence). This CDR3 is built from 16 residues. The CDR3 DNA reads TGTGCCAGTAGTCTCGGGACGTCCGCAACTAATGAAAAACTGTTTTTT. Its protein is CASSLGTSATNEKLFF.

This chain joins TRBV29-1 and TRBJ1-1; D gene ambiguous. The CDR3 runs to 15 residues. Trimming stripped 8 bases from V and 0 bases from J, with 19 bases between. The V gene's germline CDR1 is SQVTM and CDR2 ANQGSEA. The chain's CDR3 is CSSTAFDFMNTEAFF. The CDR3 DNA reads as TGCAGCTCGACGGCGTTTGACTTCATGAACACTGAAGCTTTCTTT.

The rearrangement links TRBV29-1 to TRBJ2-1; a weak D match, TRBD2 (6 bases). CDR1 and CDR2 from the germline V gene are SQVTM and ANQGSEA. This CDR3 spans 14 amino acids. The germline V and J ends were trimmed by 7 bases and 0 bases, with 13 bases remaining between them. CDR3 in amino acids: CSATRGVSYNEQFF. The CDR3 coding sequence is TGCAGCGCTACCCGCGGGGTCTCCTACAATGAGCAGTTCTTC.

A single count supports this clone. This chain connects TRBV11-2 to TRBJ2-7, with 8 nucleotides matching TRBD1. The CDR3 contains 13 residues. J lost 4 bases, V lost 3 bases, and 2 bases had no gene match. CDR1 and CDR2 (germline): SGHAT, FQNNGV. CDR3 nucleotides: TGTGCCAGCAGCTTCGGGGACAGGTACGAGCAGTACTTC. Protein product: CASSFGDRYEQYF.

The V call is TRBV7-6, the J call TRBJ1-3; D gene uncertain. Trimming pared 5 bases from V and 2 bases from J, leaving 10 bases between. This CDR3 spans 14 amino acids. Germline loops: CDR1 SGHVS, CDR2 FNYEAQ. CDR3 residues: CASSRGRAGNTIYF. The CDR3 nucleotides read TGTGCCAGCAGCCGCGGGCGGGCTGGAAACACCATATATTTT.

V gene TRBV18 combines with J gene TRBJ2-7; 8 nucleotides agree with TRBD1. The CDR3 loop spans 15 amino acids. Germline V gene sequence: CDR1 KGHSH, CDR2 LQKENI. Trimming cost V 3 bases and J 2 bases; bases outside gene matches: 6. Written as DNA, the CDR3 is TGTGCCAGCTCACCTCGGGGACAGGACACCTACGAGCAGTACTTC. Its translation is CASSPRGQDTYEQYF.

DNA for the CDR3: TGTGCCAGCAGAGGACTAGCGGGAGTCCCAGATACGCAGTATTTT. Amino acids: CASRGLAGVPDTQYF. The chain couples TRBV2 to TRBJ2-3; 13 bases match TRBD2. V lost 6 bases to trimming and J lost 4 bases; unmatched junction nucleotides: 4. Germline-derived CDR1 and CDR2 are SNHLY and FYNNEI. The CDR3 extends over 15 amino acids.

This CDR3 reads CAWSRGQGAHEQYF. CDR3 in DNA: TGTGCCTGGAGTCGAGGGCAGGGGGCCCACGAGCAGTACTTC. The gene calls are TRBV30 and TRBJ2-7, with 8 bases lining up with TRBD1. This CDR3 contains 14 residues. V dropped 2 bases and J dropped 5; count of bases not matched to a gene: 8. The V gene's germline CDR1 is GTSNPN and CDR2 SVGIG (reference sequence). The full variable domain, in which reference TRBV30 and TRBJ2-7 provide the parts outside the CDR3, is SQTIHQWPATLVQPVGSPLSLECTVEGTSNPNLYWYRQAAGRGLQLLFYSVGIGQISSEVPQNLSASRPQDRQFILSSKKLLLSDSGFYLCAWSRGQGAHEQYFGPGTRLTVT.

The CDR3: CASFQLSSTDTQYF. CDR3 nucleotides: TGCGCCAGCTTCCAGCTGTCTAGCACAGATACGCAGTATTTT. The chain uses TRBV5-1 and TRBJ2-3; D is uncertain. Trimming removed 7 bases from V and 0 bases from J, with 12 bases in between. The germline V gene has CDR1 SGHRS and CDR2 YFSETQ. The CDR3 is made up of 14 amino acids. The entire variable domain, with the rest obtained from reference TRBV5-1 and TRBJ2-3, is as follows: KAGVTQTPRYLIKTRGQQVTLSCSPISGHRSVSWYQQTPGQGLQFLFEYFSETQRNKGNFPGRFSGRQFSNSRSEMNVSTLELGDSALYLCASFQLSSTDTQYFGPGTRLTVL.

In regard to this clone: An end of the junction does not agree with germline; a read error may underlie this. The rearrangement uses TRBV14 and TRBJ2-7; D possibly corresponds to TRBD1 (6 bases). The length of the CDR3 is 15 residues. In germline, CDR1 is SGHDN, CDR2 FVKESK. Written as DNA, the CDR3 is TGTGCCAGCAGCCAAGATAGGGGGATTAGAACACAGGAGTCCTTC. Translation: CASSQDRGIRTQESF.

This clone was counted once. V and J are TRBV30 and TRBJ1-5, with 9 bases identical to TRBD1. The V gene end was trimmed by 3 bases and the J gene end by 6 bases; junction bases not matched to a gene: 6. Germline CDR1 and CDR2: GTSNPN and SVGIG (reference sequence). The length of the CDR3 is 14 residues. CDR3 sequence reads: CAWRQTGGGQPQHF. The DNA for the CDR3 is TGTGCCTGGAGACAGACAGGGGGAGGTCAGCCCCAGCATTTT.

The chain has TRBV2 and TRBJ2-1, with TRBD2 identical over 10 bases. CDR1 SNHLY and CDR2 FYNNEI come from the germline V gene. Germline trimming cut 0 bases from V and 8 bases from J; bases unmatched to any gene: 10. This CDR3 spans 17 amino acids. This CDR3 is CASSEAKTSGTRDEQFF. The DNA for the CDR3 is TGTGCCAGCAGTGAAGCGAAAACTAGCGGGACTAGGGATGAGCAGTTCTTC.

The chain has TRBV6-5 and TRBJ2-2, with 7 bases aligning to TRBD2. Looked up from germline, CDR1 is MNHEY and CDR2 is SVGAGI. The CDR3 is 15 amino acids. V gave up 2 bases and J gave up 5 bases; unmatched junction bases: 5. DNA of the CDR3: TGTGCCAGCAGTTACAATAGCGGGCTAACCGGGGAGCTGTTTTTT. Protein: CASSYNSGLTGELFF.

V usage is TRBV28 and J usage is TRBJ2-3; maybe TRBD1 (6 bases). The CDR3 totals 18 residues. The V end lost 5 bases, the J end lost 6 bases, and 27 bases lay between the germline ends. From germline, CDR1 is MDHEN and CDR2 SYDVKM. This CDR3 is CASSPSGTQSPFGDTQYF. In nucleotides, the CDR3 is TGTGCCAGCAGTCCCTCTGGGACACAGAGTCCCTTTGGGGATACGCAGTATTTT.

This chain uses TRBV19 with TRBJ2-1; TRBD1 matches 8 bases. This CDR3 spans 14 amino acids. V lost 5 bases and J lost 7; bases outside the gene matches: 7. The germline V gene encodes CDR1 LNHDA and CDR2 SQIVND (reference sequence). CDR3 nucleotide sequence: TGTGCCAGTAGTGTGGGACAGGCAGGGAATGAGCAGTTCTTC. Translating gives CASSVGQAGNEQFF.

V gene TRBV6-1 combines with J gene TRBJ2-7, with D maybe TRBD2 (5 bases). Germline CDR1 and CDR2: MNHNS and SASEGT. This CDR3 region has 13 residues. Trimming took off 6 bases at V and 9 bases at J, with 18 bases between the two ends. The CDR3 DNA follows: TGTGCCAGCAGAGAGAGGGAATACGGCGGGCAGTACTTC. It is translated as CASREREYGGQYF.

The count of this clone is one. V usage is TRBV6-5 and J usage is TRBJ2-5; D possibly corresponds to TRBD2 (6 bases). The ends were cut back, 6 bases at V and 4 bases at J, with 9 bases in the middle. This CDR3 is 12 amino acids long. Germline assignment: CDR1 MNHEY and CDR2 SVGAGI. The CDR3 DNA is TGTGCCAGCAGGGGGGGTCCAGAGACCCAGTACTTC. It is translated as CASRGGPETQYF.

The chain links TRBV5-6 to TRBJ2-7, with TRBD2 matching over 11 bases. The ends lost 0 bases at V and 4 bases at J; junction bases unmatched: 12. CDR3 length: 18 amino acids. Per germline, CDR1 SGHDT and CDR2 YYEEEE. This chain's CDR3 is CASSLVVAGGPVGYEQYF. The CDR3 DNA reads as TGTGCCAGCAGCTTGGTGGTAGCGGGAGGGCCAGTTGGGTACGAGCAGTACTTC.

The chain couples TRBV6-6 to TRBJ2-1; tentative D call: TRBD2 (6 bases). Germline-derived CDR1 and CDR2 are MNHNY and SVGAGI (reference sequence). The ends were cut back, 7 bases at V and 5 bases at J, with 18 bases in the middle. The CDR3 runs 15 residues. The CDR3: CASTLHGTGDNEQFF. The CDR3 DNA sequence: TGTGCCAGCACCTTACATGGGACGGGAGACAATGAGCAGTTCTTC.

V is TRBV5-1 and J is TRBJ1-1; D call uncertain. The CDR3 is 12 residues long. The V gene's germline CDR1 is SGHRS and CDR2 YFSETQ. V dropped 5 bases and J dropped 4 bases, with 9 bases sitting between them. The CDR3 reads CASSREGTEAFF. The CDR3 region has the DNA TGCGCCAGCAGTCGTGAGGGCACTGAAGCTTTCTTT.